This TCR beta chain originates from a study of T cells in Graves' hyperthyroidism and ophthalmopathy. Findings of the study overall: In the blood, most expanded thyroid clonotypes above 0.001 appeared as well.

RNA transcripts served as the template for amplifying TCR beta CDR3 regions. During a first-round RT-PCR of the TCR CDR3, the HTBI primer set was used. One entry per CDR3 protein, called by TCRdb with MiXCR from the multiplex PCR reads. The sample records about 400,000 distinct CDR3 sequences, about 14% being singletons. V lost 3 bases and J lost 2, with 18 bases in between. CDR3 length: 17 residues. Uncontrolled infection, other autoimmune disease, pregnancy and lactation each barred patients from inclusion. The diagnoses drew upon clinical symptoms, serum thyroxine and TRAb, thyroid ultrasound and orbital computed tomography. This clonotype was seen repeatedly, ten times or more. The antigen is not known.

The TCR originated in a man in his fifties with Graves' ophthalmopathy. The specimen sequenced was blood. This rearrangement joins TRBV12-3 or TRBV12-4 to TRBJ2-3; TRBD2 might be the D (5 bases). Written as DNA, the CDR3 is TGTGCCAGCAGTTTTAGGTCTAAACCGGGAAACACAGATACGCAGTATTTT. Amino acid sequence: CASSFRSKPGNTDTQYF.